A selection of T cell receptor beta chains follows, all from one sample in a study of blood T cell repertoires in COVID-19. Libraries were prepared by immunoSEQ multiplex PCR; TCRdb keeps only in-frame clonotypes and omits some of them. The sample shows approximately 260,000 clones, 89% of them seen only once. Input material: peripheral blood. The receptors shown here come from a woman aged 40 to 50 who had recovered from COVID-19. CDR3s include the opening cysteine and the closing phenylalanine or tryptophan. Each record gives: V gene, J gene, D gene, CDR3 protein. A D gene is named only where the DNA matches it firmly.

>TRBV5-6|TRBJ2-7|.
CASSRGDLRWYEQYF
>TRBV4-2|TRBJ1-6|TRBD1
CASSQDRRFRGSSYNSPLHF
>TRBV10-3|TRBJ2-7|.
CAISEGPEWYF
>TRBV28|TRBJ2-1|TRBD1
CASSEDRVKQFF
>TRBV27|TRBJ2-2|.
CASRGRTRDAGELFF
>TRBV5-1|TRBJ2-1|TRBD2
CASSLRASGVNEQFF
>TRBV5-1|TRBJ2-7|TRBD2
CASSLGLAGGRNYEQYF
>TRBV7-7|TRBJ2-2|.
CASSLQQGSGELFF
>TRBV7-2|TRBJ2-1|.
CASSFGYNEQFF
>TRBV7-2|TRBJ2-5|TRBD2
CASSQKGLATLSQETQYF
>TRBV18|TRBJ1-1|TRBD1
CASSPNRGDTEAFF
>TRBV19|TRBJ1-2|.
CASSTETGNGYTF
>TRBV25-1|TRBJ1-1|.
CASSEFGSNTEAFF
>TRBV11-2|TRBJ2-1|TRBD2
CASSSPRGGSYNEQFF
>TRBV13|TRBJ2-5|TRBD2
CASSPRGGVETQYF
>TRBV3-1/TRBV3-2|TRBJ1-2|.
CASSQNRVSYGYTF
>TRBV24-1|TRBJ2-5|TRBD2
CATSDPRLAGGPETQYF
>TRBV18|TRBJ2-5|TRBD1
CASSEGQGGRETQYF
>TRBV29-1|TRBJ2-1|.
CSVWGGDNEQFF
>TRBV10-2|TRBJ2-1|TRBD2
CASSESSGGYNEQFF
>TRBV18|TRBJ2-1|.
CASSRADKAGFF
>TRBV9|TRBJ2-3|TRBD2
CASSPGLAGGTDTQYF
>TRBV7-9|TRBJ2-7|TRBD2
CASSPRPRGGLPYEQYF
>TRBV30|TRBJ1-1|TRBD1
CAWTTGDVETEAFF
>TRBV13|TRBJ2-2|TRBD2
CASASGGPVGELFF
>TRBV28|TRBJ2-3|.
CASSRTGTRTDTQYF
>TRBV6-5|TRBJ2-7|.
CASRTAGDEQYF
>TRBV29-1|TRBJ2-3|TRBD2
CSVGASGSSTQYF
>TRBV4-1|TRBJ2-1|.
CASSQVPSDYNEQFF
>TRBV7-2|TRBJ1-1|.
CASSLEEGSTEAFF
>TRBV29-1|TRBJ2-2|TRBD1
CSVMTGDAGELFF
>TRBV7-2|TRBJ2-1|.
CASSGFRSYNEQFF
>TRBV12-3/TRBV12-4|TRBJ1-6|.
CASSTRQNSPLHF
>TRBV29-1|TRBJ1-1|.
CSVGGRLMNTEAFF
>TRBV24-1|TRBJ2-6|.
CATSGVGGTGANVLTF